The 27 T cell receptor beta chains below all came from one sample that was sequenced in a study of T-cell memory formation after mild COVID-19. TCRdb redid the calling of the 5' RACE reads with MiXCR, one entry per CDR3 protein. Of around 300,000 distinct CDR3 sequences in the sample, 10% to 15% are singletons; the top ten hold about 21%. Sample: PBMCs or a T cell subset sorted from them (not recorded which). These receptors originate from a man aged 18 to 30 who had mild COVID-19 (a few samples of this study predate the infection). Cell type and time point are not known.

This clonotype was seen at least ten times. The chain carries TRBV20-1 and TRBJ1-1; D gene ambiguous. Trimming took 0 bases from V and 1 from J, leaving 12 bases between them. Germline V lookup: CDR1 DFQATT, CDR2 SNEGSKA (reference sequence). The CDR3 sequence is 15 residues long. CDR3 sequence (DNA): TGCAGTGCTAGAGATGGCCAGTTTTCGAACACTGAAGCTTTCTTT. Encoded protein: CSARDGQFSNTEAFF.

In its sample, this clonotype was seen a few times. The chain uses TRBV6-1 and TRBJ2-3; D call uncertain. V lost 0 bases to trimming and J lost 12 bases, with 10 bases between them. Germline CDR1 reads MNHNS; CDR2 reads SASEGT. This CDR3 spans 12 amino acids. The CDR3 reads CASSEAGPPQYF. The CDR3 DNA follows: TGTGCCAGCAGTGAAGCGGGCCCGCCCCAGTATTTT.

The V gene is TRBV20-1, the J gene TRBJ1-2; D uncertain. Germline CDR1 and CDR2: DFQATT and SNEGSKA (reference sequence). Trimming removed 6 bases from V and 13 bases from J, with 15 bases in between. The CDR3 length is 10 residues. The CDR3 is CSAYDRRLTF. CDR3 coding DNA: TGCAGTGCCTACGACCGCCGTCTCACCTTC.

The table lists this clonotype with many counts. V and J are TRBV7-2 and TRBJ2-5; D gene unclear. Germline loops: CDR1 SGHTA, CDR2 FQGNSA. V was pared by 5 bases and J by 3 bases, with 10 bases between. CDR3 length: 13 residues. This CDR3 reads CASSNPVKETQYF. In DNA form, the CDR3 reads TGTGCCAGCAGCAACCCAGTTAAAGAGACCCAGTACTTC.

The rearrangement uses TRBV2 and TRBJ2-5, with D perhaps being TRBD1 or TRBD2 (6 bases each). CDR3 size: 15 residues. Germline loops: CDR1 SNHLY, CDR2 FYNNEI. Trimming left V 6 bases short and J 5 bases short, with 19 bases between. The CDR3 DNA sequence: TGTGCCAGCAGCAAGAATTTAGGGGGGATGGAGACCCAGTACTTC. Translating it yields CASSKNLGGMETQYF.

This clonotype was seen only a few times. The genes are TRBV6-2 or TRBV6-3 and TRBJ1-1; no firm D call. The germline V and J ends were trimmed by 0 bases and 3 bases, with 11 bases remaining between them. Germline V gene data show CDR1 as MNHEY and CDR2 as SVGEGT. CDR3 length: 15 amino acids. The CDR3 region is CASSYSKGSYTEAFF. DNA for the CDR3: TGTGCCAGCAGTTACTCTAAGGGCAGTTACACTGAAGCTTTCTTT.

The table lists this clonotype with a few counts. The chain employs TRBV20-1 and TRBJ2-3; 7 nucleotides agree with TRBD1. Trimming took 5 bases from V and 3 from J; bases not matched to a gene: 8. CDR1 and CDR2 from the germline V gene are DFQATT and SNEGSKA (reference sequence). CDR3 length: 14 residues. CDR3: CSARQGPGTDTQYF. DNA of the CDR3: TGCAGTGCTCGACAGGGACCCGGGACAGATACGCAGTATTTT.

The sample holds a few counts of this clonotype. CDR3 in DNA: TGTGCCAGCAGTGTCCGCCCCGACGCAGGACAGTTCTTC. This codes for CASSVRPDAGQFF. The chain carries TRBV6-4 and TRBJ2-1; D gene ambiguous. Per the germline V gene, CDR1 is MRHNA and CDR2 is SNTAGT. The V gene lost 4 bases and the J gene lost 13 bases, with 17 bases spanning the gap. This CDR3 contains 13 residues.

The V gene is TRBV29-1, the J gene TRBJ2-5; D is undetermined. Germline V gene data show CDR1 as SQVTM and CDR2 as ANQGSEA. The germline V and J ends were trimmed by 0 bases and 4 bases, with 15 bases remaining between them. The CDR3 is 15 residues long. CDR3 protein: CSVEDRAAEGETQYF. DNA of the CDR3: TGCAGCGTTGAAGATCGGGCAGCCGAAGGAGAGACCCAGTACTTC.

This chain links TRBV15 with TRBJ1-2; no reliable D call. The germline V gene has CDR1 LNHNV and CDR2 YYDKDF (reference sequence). The CDR3 totals 12 residues. With 0 bases removed from V and 6 bases from J, the gap between germline ends came to 5 bases. In DNA form, the CDR3 reads TGTGCCACCAGCAGAGACAGACATGGCTACACCTTC. Its translation is CATSRDRHGYTF.

V gene TRBV18 combines with J gene TRBJ2-3; a weak D match, TRBD1 (5 bases). Trimming removed 2 bases at V and 5 bases at J, with 14 bases between. The CDR3 runs 15 residues. CDR1 is KGHSH and CDR2 is LQKENI in the germline V gene. CDR3 protein: CASSPFRGPEDTQYF. The DNA for the CDR3 is TGTGCCAGCTCACCATTTAGGGGCCCGGAAGATACGCAGTATTTT.

The chain is built from TRBV4-2 and TRBJ1-1, with 8 bases that match TRBD1. Unmatched junction bases numbered 1, after V lost 0 bases and J lost 1 base. This CDR3 is 15 amino acids long. Looked up from germline, CDR1 is LGHNA and CDR2 is YNFKEQ. The CDR3 DNA reads as TGTGCCAGCAGCCAAGAGACAGGGGCGAACACTGAAGCTTTCTTT. As protein: CASSQETGANTEAFF.

This sequence joins TRBV9 and TRBJ2-2; 8 bases agree with TRBD2. After removal of 0 bases from V and 5 bases from J, the junction contained 3 bases not matched to a gene. The CDR3 consists of 15 residues. The V gene's germline CDR1 is SGDLS and CDR2 YYNGEE. In DNA form, the CDR3 reads TGTGCCAGCAGCGTAGTAGCGGGGCCTACCGGGGAGCTGTTTTTT. It yields the protein CASSVVAGPTGELFF.

There are a few counts of this clonotype. The V call is TRBV6-5, the J call TRBJ1-2; D not resolved. CDR3 size: 15 residues. CDR1 MNHEY and CDR2 SVGAGI come from the germline V gene. V lost 6 bases, J lost 0 bases, and 14 bases lay in between. The CDR3 DNA follows: TGTGCCAGCAGGCCCAGGTTTTTAACTAACTATGGCTACACCTTC. Residues: CASRPRFLTNYGYTF.

There are many counts of this clonotype. The rearrangement links TRBV7-3 to TRBJ2-1, with 7 bases aligning to TRBD2. CDR1 is SGHTA, CDR2 FQGTGA, per germline. The CDR3 consists of 15 residues. The V and J ends lost 0 bases and 3 bases, in that order; junction bases with no gene match: 2. Here the CDR3 DNA reads TGTGCCAGCAGCTTAACTGGCGGGGGCTACAATGAGCAGTTCTTC. Protein product: CASSLTGGGYNEQFF. Full variable domain (missing parts from reference TRBV7-3 and TRBJ2-1): GAGVSQTPSNKVTEKGKYVELRCDPISGHTALYWYRQSLGQGPEFLIYFQGTGAADDSGLPNDRFFAVRPEGSVSTLKIQRTERGDSAVYLCASSLTGGGYNEQFFGPGTRLTVL.

The V gene is TRBV12-3 or TRBV12-4, the J gene TRBJ1-2, with D perhaps matching TRBD1 (6 bases). CDR3 length: 14 amino acids. The ends were cut back, 3 bases at V and 7 bases at J, with 15 bases in the middle. CDR3: CASSLAGALVGYTF. In DNA, the CDR3 is TGTGCCAGCAGTTTGGCAGGGGCCTTAGTTGGCTACACCTTC.

This clonotype appeared a few times. J is TRBJ1-2 and V is TRBV5-4; TRBD1 aligns across 10 bases. The trim removed 4 bases at V and 6 bases at J, leaving 9 bases unmatched. In germline, CDR1 is SGHNT, CDR2 YYREEE (reference sequence). The CDR3 consists of 15 residues. CDR3 residues: CASSRDRGQYDGYTF. The DNA for the CDR3 is TGTGCCAGCAGCCGAGACAGGGGGCAGTACGATGGCTACACCTTC.

The J gene is TRBJ1-3, the V gene TRBV12-3 or TRBV12-4, with D possibly TRBD1 on 5 matching bases. The CDR3 totals 18 residues. V was trimmed by 5 bases and J by 0 bases, leaving 20 bases between them. CDR3 in DNA: TGTGCCAGCAGTCAATGGGACTACTACTCTAGCTCTGGAAACACCATATATTTT. The encoded protein is CASSQWDYYSSSGNTIYF.

This clonotype was detected a few times. The chain is built from TRBV7-9 and TRBJ1-1; 7 positions agree with TRBD1. Germline V gene sequence: CDR1 SEHNR, CDR2 FQNEAQ (reference sequence). CDR3 length equals 14 residues. After removal of 3 bases from V and 4 bases from J, the junction contained 5 bases not matched to a gene. This CDR3 reads CASSFEGAATEAFF. CDR3 in DNA: TGTGCCAGCAGCTTCGAGGGGGCAGCCACTGAAGCTTTCTTT.

The chain combines TRBV6-2 or TRBV6-3 with TRBJ1-1; D gene unclear. This CDR3 spans 12 amino acids. V was shortened by 5 bases and J by 6 bases, with 10 bases between the two germline ends. Germline-derived CDR1 and CDR2 are MNHEY and SVGEGT. CDR3: CASSPRRAEAFF. The CDR3 region has the DNA TGTGCCAGCAGTCCCCGTCGGGCTGAAGCTTTCTTT.

This clonotype was counted a few times. DNA for the CDR3: TGCGCCAGCAGCCCATACTCAGAGAACACTGAAGCTTTCTTT. This translates into CASSPYSENTEAFF. The rearrangement uses TRBV5-1 and TRBJ1-1; no reliable D call. Trimming shortened V by 4 bases and J by 1 base, and 11 bases separated the two germline ends. Germline V gene sequence: CDR1 SGHRS, CDR2 YFSETQ. This CDR3 contains 14 residues.

The chain couples TRBV20-1 to TRBJ2-1; TRBD2 agrees at 9 bases. Germline loops: CDR1 DFQATT, CDR2 SNEGSKA (reference sequence). The CDR3 covers 16 residues. J lost 3 bases, V lost 4 bases, and 10 bases had no gene match. CDR3 nucleotides: TGCAGTGCTACCTTCACCGCGGGGGGGCACTACAATGAGCAGTTCTTC. This sequence encodes CSATFTAGGHYNEQFF.

The chain couples TRBV7-9 to TRBJ2-3, with D possibly matching TRBD2 (5 bases). The V and J ends lost 8 bases and 3 bases respectively, with 18 bases between them. The V gene's germline CDR1 is SEHNR and CDR2 FQNEAQ (reference sequence). This CDR3 has 15 amino acids. The DNA for the CDR3 is TGTGCCAGCGACCCCCCCGTCGGGGTGACAGATACGCAGTATTTT. Translating it yields CASDPPVGVTDTQYF.

The sample holds a few counts of this clonotype. The rearrangement joins TRBV10-2 to TRBJ1-2; D gene unclear. Germline-derived CDR1 and CDR2 are WSHSY and SAAADI. This CDR3 has 15 amino acids. Trimming took 2 bases from V and 7 from J, leaving 17 bases between them. CDR3 region: CASSEKRAHKSGYTF. The CDR3 coding sequence is TGCGCCAGCAGTGAGAAACGGGCCCATAAGAGTGGCTACACCTTC.

The chain uses TRBV5-1 and TRBJ2-2; D unclear. The V gene's germline CDR1 is SGHRS and CDR2 YFSETQ. The V and J ends lost 2 bases and 7 bases respectively, with 6 bases between them. The CDR3 is 12 residues long. CDR3 coding DNA: TGCGCCAGCAGCTTCGGAGACGGGGAGCTGTTTTTT. Amino acid sequence: CASSFGDGELFF.

This chain links TRBV20-1 with TRBJ2-3; D might be TRBD1 or TRBD2, each matching 6 bases. Germline CDR1 and CDR2: DFQATT and SNEGSKA (reference sequence). This CDR3 is 14 amino acids long. This CDR3 reads CATSHGGLPDTQYF. CDR3 nucleotide sequence: TGCGCCACCTCCCACGGGGGCCTCCCAGATACGCAGTATTTT.

This clonotype appeared a few times. This chain links TRBV5-1 with TRBJ1-1; the match to TRBD1 covers 8 bases. The CDR3 length is 14 residues. Germline CDR1 and CDR2: SGHRS and YFSETQ. The V segment lost 5 bases and the J segment 1 base; nucleotides outside the gene matches: 4. CDR3 residues: CASRKTGENTEAFF. The DNA for the CDR3 is TGCGCCAGCAGGAAGACAGGGGAGAACACTGAAGCTTTCTTT.